Listed below are T cell receptor beta chains from one sample, sequenced in a study of blood T cell repertoires in COVID-19. Assay used: immunoSEQ multiplex PCR; TCRdb lists only in-frame clones, some missing. This table holds approximately 65,000 clones, 72% found once. The sequenced sample was PBMCs or T cells enriched from blood (not recorded which). The receptors stem from an older woman who had been exposed to COVID-19. The CDR3 runs from the conserved cysteine through the conserved F or W. Fields, in order: D gene, J gene, clone size, V gene, CDR3 protein, CDR3 DNA. A D gene is named only where the DNA matches it firmly. Size values are once, few and many counts, or a class for expanded clones, and some rows have none.

d_call: .
j_call: TRBJ2-2
clone_size: .
v_call: TRBV11-2
cdr3_aa: CASSPGVNTGELFF
cdr3_nt: TGTGCCAGCAGCCCGGGGGTCAACACCGGGGAGCTGTTTTTT

d_call: .
j_call: TRBJ1-4
clone_size: .
v_call: TRBV18
cdr3_aa: CASSPMTVNEKLFF
cdr3_nt: TGTGCCAGCTCACCGATGACAGTTAATGAAAAACTGTTTTTT

d_call: TRBD1
j_call: TRBJ1-5
clone_size: .
v_call: TRBV7-9
cdr3_aa: CASSPLGQGDNQPQHF
cdr3_nt: TGTGCCAGCAGCCCGTTGGGACAGGGGGATAATCAGCCCCAGCATTTT

d_call: .
j_call: TRBJ1-5
clone_size: .
v_call: TRBV5-8
cdr3_aa: CASSLSTTVLSNQPQHF
cdr3_nt: TGTGCCAGCAGCTTGTCTACTACGGTCCTAAGCAATCAGCCCCAGCATTTT

d_call: .
j_call: TRBJ2-7
clone_size: few
v_call: TRBV7-9
cdr3_aa: CASSSPGAYEQYF
cdr3_nt: TGTGCCAGCAGCTCCCCCGGGGCCTACGAGCAGTACTTC

d_call: TRBD1
j_call: TRBJ2-2
clone_size: many
v_call: TRBV4-3
cdr3_aa: CASSQDRGRTGELFF
cdr3_nt: TGCGCCAGCAGCCAAGACAGGGGGCGGACCGGGGAGCTGTTTTTT

d_call: .
j_call: TRBJ1-2
clone_size: .
v_call: TRBV9
cdr3_aa: CASSVDEQLPYGYTF
cdr3_nt: TGTGCCAGCAGCGTAGATGAACAGCTCCCTTATGGCTACACCTTC

d_call: TRBD1
j_call: TRBJ2-3
clone_size: few
v_call: TRBV19
cdr3_aa: CASRDRGPDTQYF
cdr3_nt: TGTGCCAGTCGGGACAGGGGTCCAGATACGCAGTATTTT

d_call: .
j_call: TRBJ1-6
clone_size: .
v_call: TRBV18
cdr3_aa: CASSPGEGNSPLHF
cdr3_nt: TGTGCCAGCTCACCAGGGGAGGGTAATTCACCCCTCCACTTT

d_call: TRBD1
j_call: TRBJ1-6
clone_size: .
v_call: TRBV10-1
cdr3_aa: CASKIDRGHSKDSPLHF
cdr3_nt: TGCGCCAGCAAAATCGACAGGGGGCACAGTAAGGATTCACCCCTCCACTTT

d_call: .
j_call: TRBJ1-2
clone_size: .
v_call: TRBV7-2
cdr3_aa: CASSALGSTRFYGYTF
cdr3_nt: TGTGCCAGCAGCGCGTTGGGTAGTACCAGGTTCTATGGCTACACCTTC

d_call: .
j_call: TRBJ2-3
clone_size: .
v_call: TRBV19
cdr3_aa: CASSTGNTQYF
cdr3_nt: TGTGCCAGTAGTACGGGAAATACGCAGTATTTT

d_call: TRBD2
j_call: TRBJ2-3
clone_size: many
v_call: TRBV7-2
cdr3_aa: CASSLEPSGRRGTQYF
cdr3_nt: TGTGCCAGCAGCTTAGAGCCTAGCGGGAGGAGGGGTACGCAGTATTTT

d_call: .
j_call: TRBJ1-6
clone_size: .
v_call: TRBV4-2
cdr3_aa: CASSPVFNSPLHF
cdr3_nt: TGTGCCAGCAGCCCCGTTTTTAATTCACCCCTCCACTTT

d_call: .
j_call: TRBJ1-4
clone_size: .
v_call: TRBV7-9
cdr3_aa: CASSHPRATNEKLFF
cdr3_nt: TGTGCCAGCAGCCATCCCAGGGCCACTAATGAAAAACTGTTTTTT

d_call: .
j_call: TRBJ2-1
clone_size: few
v_call: TRBV11-3
cdr3_aa: CASSSDNEQFF
cdr3_nt: TGTGCCAGCAGCTCAGACAATGAGCAGTTCTTC

d_call: TRBD2
j_call: TRBJ2-2
clone_size: .
v_call: TRBV4-3
cdr3_aa: CASSQDITSGVGELFF
cdr3_nt: TGCGCCAGCAGCCAAGATATAACTAGCGGTGTCGGGGAGCTGTTTTTT

d_call: TRBD2
j_call: TRBJ2-5
clone_size: .
v_call: TRBV6-4
cdr3_aa: CASSALAGLETQYF
cdr3_nt: TGTGCCAGCAGTGCCCTAGCGGGCCTGGAGACCCAGTACTTC

d_call: .
j_call: TRBJ1-1
clone_size: .
v_call: TRBV13
cdr3_aa: CASSLGSGQNTEAFF
cdr3_nt: TGTGCCAGCAGCTTAGGTTCGGGACAGAACACTGAAGCTTTCTTT

d_call: .
j_call: TRBJ2-7
clone_size: .
v_call: TRBV5-6
cdr3_aa: CASSLIQGYEQYF
cdr3_nt: TGTGCCAGCAGCTTGATCCAGGGGTACGAGCAGTACTTC

d_call: TRBD1
j_call: TRBJ1-5
clone_size: many
v_call: TRBV6-5
cdr3_aa: CASSSGTGAQPQHF
cdr3_nt: TGTGCCAGCAGTTCCGGGACAGGGGCTCAGCCCCAGCATTTT

d_call: TRBD2
j_call: TRBJ2-1
clone_size: .
v_call: TRBV27
cdr3_aa: CASSLSSAGGPANEQFF
cdr3_nt: TGTGCCAGCAGTTTATCATCAGCGGGAGGGCCAGCGAATGAGCAGTTCTTC

d_call: .
j_call: TRBJ1-4
clone_size: .
v_call: TRBV7-8
cdr3_aa: CASSPRRVANEKLFF
cdr3_nt: TGTGCCAGCAGCCCACGGCGGGTGGCAAATGAAAAACTGTTTTTT

d_call: TRBD2
j_call: TRBJ2-7
clone_size: few
v_call: TRBV3-1/TRBV3-2
cdr3_aa: CASSLAGGGEQYF
cdr3_nt: TGTGCCAGCAGCCTAGCGGGAGGAGGCGAGCAGTACTTC

d_call: .
j_call: TRBJ1-2
clone_size: .
v_call: TRBV2
cdr3_aa: CASRLSDSYGYTF
cdr3_nt: TGTGCCAGTAGACTGTCGGATTCCTATGGCTACACCTTC

d_call: .
j_call: TRBJ1-2
clone_size: .
v_call: TRBV5-1
cdr3_aa: CASSSGHHNPTF
cdr3_nt: TGCGCCAGCAGCTCGGGACACCATAATCCCACCTTC

d_call: .
j_call: TRBJ2-5
clone_size: .
v_call: TRBV6-2/TRBV6-3
cdr3_aa: CASSGGLTWRPETQYF
cdr3_nt: TGTGCCAGCAGCGGCGGATTGACCTGGCGGCCAGAGACCCAGTACTTC

d_call: .
j_call: TRBJ1-5
clone_size: .
v_call: TRBV28
cdr3_aa: CASSPLQGPRNQPQHF
cdr3_nt: TGTGCCAGCAGTCCTCTACAGGGCCCACGCAATCAGCCCCAGCATTTT

d_call: TRBD1
j_call: TRBJ1-1
clone_size: few
v_call: TRBV12-3/TRBV12-4
cdr3_aa: CASNPTGGTEAFF
cdr3_nt: TGTGCCAGCAATCCGACAGGGGGCACTGAAGCTTTCTTT

d_call: .
j_call: TRBJ1-1
clone_size: .
v_call: TRBV30
cdr3_aa: CAWQRTSRVTEAFF
cdr3_nt: TGTGCCTGGCAGAGGACCTCGAGGGTAACTGAAGCTTTCTTT